This passage covers 26 T cell receptor beta chains from one sample sequenced in a study of T-cell memory formation after mild COVID-19. TCRdb recomputed calls from the 5' RACE reads with MiXCR, one row per CDR3 protein. The data contain almost 550,000 distinct CDR3 sequences, roughly 20% of them singletons. Sequenced input: PBMCs or a T cell subset sorted from them (not recorded which). These receptor sequences come from an adult woman who had mild COVID-19 (a few samples of this study predate the infection). Cell type and time point are not known.

This clonotype was seen a few times. The J gene is TRBJ1-2, the V gene TRBV5-5, with D uncertain. Germline V CDR1 and CDR2: SGHKS, YYEKEE (reference sequence). The CDR3 is made up of 16 amino acids. V was cut by 0 bases and J by 0 bases, with 12 bases left in between. Here the CDR3 reads CASSLVVLPSNYGYTF. CDR3 DNA sequence: TGTGCCAGCAGCTTGGTAGTTCTCCCTTCTAACTATGGCTACACCTTC.

This clonotype was counted a few times. This rearrangement joins TRBV24-1 to TRBJ2-1, with 9 bases lining up with TRBD1. Trimming at V came to 4 bases and at J to 7 bases, leaving 7 bases not matched to a gene. Looked up from germline, CDR1 is KGHDR and CDR2 is SFDVKD. The length of the CDR3 is 15 residues. The CDR3 nucleotides are TGTGCCACCAGTGACATAACCGGGACAGGGAATGAGCAGTTCTTC. It encodes CATSDITGTGNEQFF.

The V and J genes are TRBV6-2 or TRBV6-3 and TRBJ2-1; possibly TRBD2 for D (6 bases). This CDR3 region has 16 residues. In germline, CDR1 is MNHEY, CDR2 SVGEGT. V lost 4 bases and J lost 4, with 17 bases in between. CDR3 in amino acids: CASSWPLTRTYNEQFF. DNA for the CDR3: TGTGCCAGCAGTTGGCCCCTGACTAGGACATACAATGAGCAGTTCTTC.

There are a few counts of this clonotype. This rearrangement joins TRBV19 to TRBJ1-1; D gene unclear. This CDR3 is 15 amino acids long. The germline gives CDR1 LNHDA, CDR2 SQIVND (reference sequence). Trimming left V 4 bases short and J 1 base short, with 13 bases between. The CDR3 is CASSTNPGGNTEAFF. The CDR3, as DNA: TGTGCCAGTAGTACAAACCCCGGCGGGAACACTGAAGCTTTCTTT.

At least ten counts were recorded for this clonotype. The chain carries TRBV12-3 or TRBV12-4 and TRBJ1-1; D perhaps matches TRBD1 (6 bases). With 4 bases removed from V and 3 bases from J, the gap between germline ends came to 9 bases. The CDR3 is made up of 13 amino acids. The CDR3 nucleotides read TGTGCCAGCAGTTCGGGACAAGACACTGAAGCTTTCTTT. It is translated as CASSSGQDTEAFF.

This chain connects TRBV19 to TRBJ2-3; the D gene could be TRBD1 or TRBD2 (6 bases each). The CDR3 totals 18 residues. Germline CDR1 is LNHDA and CDR2 is SQIVND (reference sequence). V was clipped by 2 bases and J by 7 bases, with 25 bases between them. CDR3 loop: CASSINSGARRGHNTQYF. DNA for the CDR3: TGTGCCAGTAGTATAAATAGCGGAGCGAGAAGGGGACACAATACGCAGTATTTT.

This clonotype was detected a few times. The J gene is TRBJ1-5, the V gene TRBV6-6, with 7 nucleotides matching TRBD1. This CDR3 spans 14 amino acids. Losses at the gene ends were 2 bases for V and 5 bases for J; bases not matched to a gene: 3. Germline CDR1 and CDR2: MNHNY and SVGAGI (reference sequence). CDR3 amino acids: CASSYRDRDQPQHF. The CDR3 DNA reads as TGTGCCAGCAGTTACCGGGACAGAGATCAGCCCCAGCATTTT.

Here the CDR3 DNA reads TGTGCCACCAGTGATTATAGCAGCAGCTATGGCTACACCTTC. This gives the protein CATSDYSSSYGYTF. J is TRBJ1-2 and V is TRBV24-1; the D is unclear. Trimming took 2 bases from V and 4 from J, leaving 10 bases between them. CDR1 is KGHDR, CDR2 SFDVKD, per germline. The CDR3 runs 14 residues.

This chain connects TRBV11-3 to TRBJ2-1, with TRBD2 as a possible D gene (5 bases). The CDR3 is 17 residues long. CDR1 SGHNT and CDR2 YENEEA come from the germline V gene. The ends were cut back, 0 bases at V and 0 bases at J, with 12 bases in the middle. The CDR3 nucleotides read TGTGCCAGCAGCTTAGAGGCTAGCCGATTCTCCTACAATGAGCAGTTCTTC. This gives the protein CASSLEASRFSYNEQFF.

This chain joins TRBV11-3 and TRBJ2-7; no firm D call. Germline V CDR1 and CDR2: SGHNT, YENEEA. V was shortened by 0 bases and J by 6 bases, with 9 bases between the two germline ends. The CDR3 runs 13 residues. The CDR3 here is CASSLDHAFEQYF. As DNA, the CDR3 is TGTGCCAGCAGCTTAGATCACGCGTTCGAGCAGTACTTC. The full variable domain, its missing parts supplied by reference TRBV11-3 and TRBJ2-7, is EAGVVQSPRYKIIEKKQPVAFWCNPISGHNTLYWYLQNLGQGPELLIRYENEEAVDDSQLPKDRFSAERLKGVDSTLKIQPAELGDSAVYLCASSLDHAFEQYFGPGTRLTVT.

The rearrangement uses TRBV6-6 and TRBJ1-5; a possible D gene is TRBD1 (6 bases). Trimming took off 0 bases at V and 2 bases at J, with 14 bases between the two ends. CDR3 length: 17 amino acids. Germline CDR1 MNHNY, CDR2 SVGAGI (reference sequence). The CDR3 reads CASSYSYRGPGNQPQHF. In DNA, the CDR3 is TGTGCCAGCAGTTACTCTTATCGGGGGCCGGGCAATCAGCCCCAGCATTTT.

A few counts support this clonotype. J is TRBJ1-5 and V is TRBV24-1; no reliable D call. With 3 bases removed from V and 2 bases from J, the gap between germline ends came to 13 bases. The CDR3 totals 16 residues. CDR1 KGHDR and CDR2 SFDVKD come from the germline V gene. CDR3: CATSDGSRQGNQPQHF. CDR3 nucleotides: TGTGCCACCAGTGATGGCTCTCGGCAGGGCAATCAGCCCCAGCATTTT.

This chain connects TRBV25-1 to TRBJ2-1, with 9 positions matching TRBD2. The CDR3 has 15 residues. After removal of 2 bases from V and 9 bases from J, the junction contained 8 bases not matched to a gene. The germline CDR1 and CDR2 sequences are MGHDK and SYGVNS. CDR3 DNA sequence: TGTGCCAGCAGTGAAGCCGGGACTAGCTGGGGTGAGCAGTTCTTC. As protein: CASSEAGTSWGEQFF.

There are a few counts of this clonotype. CDR3 sequence: CASSSWGVGTEAFF. DNA for the CDR3: TGTGCCAGCAGTTCTTGGGGGGTCGGCACTGAAGCTTTCTTT. The chain links TRBV12-3 or TRBV12-4 to TRBJ1-1; tentative D call: TRBD1 (5 bases). This CDR3 has 14 residues. V was cut by 4 bases and J by 4 bases, with 13 bases left in between.

This clonotype was counted only a few times. The V and J genes are TRBV9 and TRBJ2-3, with D perhaps matching TRBD1 or TRBD2 (5 bases each). V shed 2 bases and J shed 2 bases, with 15 bases lying between them. CDR3 size: 16 residues. Germline V gene lookup returns CDR1 SGDLS and CDR2 YYNGEE. The CDR3 protein is CASSVNPAGATDTQYF. CDR3 DNA: TGTGCCAGCAGCGTTAACCCAGCCGGGGCCACAGATACGCAGTATTTT.

J is TRBJ1-1 and V is TRBV9; a weak D match, TRBD1 (5 bases). Germline-derived CDR1 and CDR2 are SGDLS and YYNGEE. The CDR3 sequence is 14 residues long. V gave up 0 bases and J gave up 2 bases, with 8 bases separating them. CDR3 amino acids: CASSVEGLNTEAFF. CDR3 nucleotide sequence: TGTGCCAGCAGCGTAGAGGGACTTAACACTGAAGCTTTCTTT.

With respect to this clonotype: At one end the junction does not follow the germline gene, possibly because of a read error. The chain employs TRBV7-7 and TRBJ2-7; 11 nucleotides agree with TRBD1. The CDR3 is 14 amino acids. Germline CDR1 SSHAT, CDR2 FNYEAQ (reference sequence). CDR3 sequence reads: CASSLGTGGSEQYF. Here the CDR3 DNA reads TGTGCTAGCAGCCTAGGGACAGGGGGAAGCGAGCAGTACTTC.

The chain joins TRBV7-2 to TRBJ2-6; D perhaps matches TRBD2 (6 bases). The V and J ends lost 5 bases and 0 bases respectively, with 17 bases between them. The CDR3 is 18 amino acids. Germline V gives CDR1 SGHTA, CDR2 FQGNSA. CDR3 in amino acids: CASSTTGTYRSGANVLTF. The CDR3 DNA is TGTGCCAGCAGCACCACCGGGACTTACCGCTCTGGGGCCAACGTCCTGACTTTC.

This clonotype was detected a few times. The chain carries TRBV30 and TRBJ2-2, with 7 bases that match TRBD1. J gave up 4 bases and V 5 bases, and 7 bases lay outside the gene matches. The CDR3 totals 14 residues. Germline CDR1 is GTSNPN and CDR2 is SVGIG (reference sequence). CDR3 nucleotides: TGTGCCTGGCTGACAGGGCCGGGCACCGGGGAGCTGTTTTTT. Its protein is CAWLTGPGTGELFF.

This clonotype was found a few times. The rearrangement joins TRBV6-6 to TRBJ2-7; D is possibly TRBD1 or TRBD2 (5 bases each). This CDR3 contains 13 residues. Trimming shortened V by 6 bases and J by 1 base, and 10 bases separated the two germline ends. Germline lookup yields CDR1 MNHNY and CDR2 SVGAGI (reference sequence). The CDR3 here is CASRGRDSYEQYF. Here the CDR3 DNA reads TGTGCCAGCAGGGGACGGGATTCCTACGAGCAGTACTTC.

This clonotype was counted once. CDR3 sequence reads: CASSLERLVGGTQYF. DNA of the CDR3: TGTGCCAGCAGCTTAGAGAGACTGGTGGGTGGGACGCAGTATTTT. The chain combines TRBV7-2 with TRBJ2-3, with unresolved D. V gave up 1 base and J gave up 9 bases, with 17 bases separating them. The germline gives CDR1 SGHTA, CDR2 FQGNSA. The CDR3 has 15 residues. Drawing the rest from reference TRBV7-2 and TRBJ2-3, the complete variable domain is GAGVSQSPSNKVTEKGKDVELRCDPISGHTALYWYRQSLGQGLEFLIYFQGNSAPDKSGLPSDRFSAERTGGSVSTLTIQRTQQEDSAVYLCASSLERLVGGTQYFGPGTRLTVL.

This clonotype was counted a few times. The J gene is TRBJ2-3, the V gene TRBV18; no reliable D call. Trimming shortened V by 2 bases and J by 0 bases, and 3 bases separated the two germline ends. The CDR3 covers 13 residues. Germline V gene sequence: CDR1 KGHSH, CDR2 LQKENI. The CDR3 reads CASSPISTDTQYF. Written as DNA, the CDR3 is TGTGCCAGCTCACCAATAAGCACAGATACGCAGTATTTT.

This clonotype was seen only a few times. The chain links TRBV6-2 or TRBV6-3 to TRBJ2-5; a possible D gene is TRBD2 (5 bases). The CDR3 runs 14 residues. Trimming removed 9 bases at V and 3 bases at J, with 17 bases between. CDR1 and CDR2 (germline): MNHEY, SVGEGT. In nucleotides, the CDR3 is TGTGCCAGTCACAAGAGGGATCGCGAAGAGACCCAGTACTTC. Translated, it gives CASHKRDREETQYF.

This clonotype came up a few times. The V and J genes are TRBV19 and TRBJ1-5; D possibly corresponds to TRBD1 (6 bases). CDR3 size: 15 residues. CDR1 and CDR2 (germline): LNHDA, SQIVND (reference sequence). V was cut by 7 bases and J by 5 bases, with 18 bases left in between. CDR3 DNA: TGTGCCAGTACCCGGGGAGGGGGGACCGATCAGCCCCAGCATTTT. Translation gives CASTRGGGTDQPQHF.

This clonotype was counted a few times. DNA for the CDR3: TGTGCCACCAGCAGGGGGGCGAGCACAGATACGCAGTATTTT. It is translated as CATSRGASTDTQYF. J is TRBJ2-3 and V is TRBV15, with D maybe TRBD1 (6 bases). Germline CDR1 LNHNV, CDR2 YYDKDF (reference sequence). The ends were cut back, 3 bases at V and 0 bases at J, with 7 bases in the middle. The CDR3 loop spans 14 amino acids.

The table lists this clonotype with a few counts. V gene TRBV12-3 or TRBV12-4 combines with J gene TRBJ2-5; no clear D gene. V shed 3 bases and J shed 2 bases, with 13 bases lying between them. This CDR3 has 15 amino acids. Here the CDR3 reads CASSFMSVGQETQYF. As DNA, the CDR3 is TGTGCCAGCAGTTTCATGTCAGTCGGGCAAGAGACCCAGTACTTC.